The 10 T cell receptor beta chains given below trace back to one sample, sequenced in a study of blood T cells in healthy people across ages. Primed by a sample-barcoded 5' primer and a J-beta primer mix, a second PCR proceeded for 7 to 11 cycles. TCRdb re-called the 5' RACE reads through MiXCR, storing one row per CDR3 protein. The table includes around 1.7 million distinct CDR3 sequences, 28% detected once. Sequenced material: blood. These receptors were taken from a woman aged 25 to 39 in good health.

This clonotype showed up many times. This sequence joins TRBV4-1 and TRBJ2-7; the match to TRBD1 covers 9 bases. Germline V lookup: CDR1 MGHRA, CDR2 YSYEKL. This CDR3 is 16 amino acids long. Trimming at V came to 3 bases and at J to 3 bases, leaving 9 bases not matched to a gene. The CDR3 DNA sequence: TGCGCCAGCAGCCAGGCTACCGGGACAGGGCTCTACGAGCAGTACTTC. It translates to CASSQATGTGLYEQYF.

This clonotype was picked up many times. This chain connects TRBV29-1 to TRBJ2-3, with D perhaps TRBD1 or TRBD2 (6 bases each). Germline values: CDR1 SQVTM, CDR2 ANQGSEA. The CDR3 consists of 14 residues. V was shortened by 4 bases and J by 0 bases, with 11 bases between the two germline ends. The CDR3 here is CSVAGDTSTDTQYF. CDR3 DNA sequence: TGCAGCGTTGCGGGGGACACCAGCACAGATACGCAGTATTTT.

This chain connects TRBV6-6 to TRBJ2-7; D is possibly TRBD2 (6 bases). Germline V gene lookup returns CDR1 MNHNY and CDR2 SVGAGI (reference sequence). This CDR3 has 13 residues. Between the trimmed V and J ends, which lost 5 bases and 7 bases, there was a span of 15 bases. The CDR3 DNA is TGTGCCAGCAGTCGTTGGGGAGGTGGGGAGCAGTACTTC. It is translated as CASSRWGGGEQYF.

There are many counts of this clonotype. The chain combines TRBV5-1 with TRBJ2-7; D possibly corresponds to TRBD2 (5 bases). This CDR3 comprises 13 residues. The germline V gene encodes CDR1 SGHRS and CDR2 YFSETQ. Trimming removed 4 bases from V and 3 bases from J, with 11 bases in between. The DNA of the CDR3 is TGCGCCAGCAGCCCCTTCGGGGACTACGAGCAGTACTTC. It yields the protein CASSPFGDYEQYF.

The chain uses TRBV5-5 and TRBJ2-5; TRBD1 aligns across 7 bases. The DNA matches TRBJ2-1 better at its end, which makes the J call doubtful. The CDR3 contains 16 residues. The germline CDR1 and CDR2 sequences are SGHKS and YYEKEE (reference sequence). The CDR3 coding sequence is TGTGCCAGCAGCTCACGGACAGGCCCCGCGGTGGAGACCCAGTTCTTC. This encodes CASSSRTGPAVETQFF.

This clonotype was seen ten or more times. The chain has TRBV10-3 and TRBJ2-6; TRBD1 matches at 7 bases. Germline values: CDR1 ENHRY, CDR2 SYGVKD. The CDR3 consists of 16 residues. With V trimmed by 4 bases and J by 1 base, 4 bases remained unmatched. Here the CDR3 DNA reads TGTGCCATCAGTGGACAACAGGGGTCTGGGGCCAACGTCCTGACTTTC. This encodes CAISGQQGSGANVLTF.

There are many counts of this clonotype. This chain links TRBV20-1 with TRBJ2-4, with 13 positions matching TRBD2. CDR3 length equals 15 residues. The J segment lost 7 bases and the V segment lost 5 bases, leaving 8 bases of the junction unmatched. Germline V gene sequence: CDR1 DFQATT, CDR2 SNEGSKA (reference sequence). For the CDR3, the DNA is TGCAGTGCTCCCGGGACTAGCGGGATGGTCAACATTCAGTACTTC. It is translated as CSAPGTSGMVNIQYF.

The sample holds a few counts of this clonotype. The chain recombines TRBV5-4 with TRBJ1-2, with unresolved D. CDR3 length equals 16 residues. V lost 4 bases and J 4 bases, leaving 20 bases between the germline ends. The germline gives CDR1 SGHNT, CDR2 YYREEE (reference sequence). DNA for the CDR3: TGTGCCAGCAGCGCCTTCCCTCGACAACTTTTCTATGGCTACACCTTC. This translates into CASSAFPRQLFYGYTF.

V is TRBV20-1 and J is TRBJ2-1, with 9 positions matching TRBD2. The junction had 12 bases not matched to a gene; V was cut back by 5 bases and J by 7 bases. The CDR3 is 15 amino acids. Germline loops: CDR1 DFQATT, CDR2 SNEGSKA (reference sequence). In DNA form, the CDR3 reads TGCAGTGCTGCCATAAGGACTAGCGTGCGGAATGAGCAGTTCTTC. Its protein product is CSAAIRTSVRNEQFF.

This clonotype was counted ten times or more. V usage is TRBV3-1 and J usage is TRBJ2-5; D is possibly TRBD2 (6 bases). Germline V lookup: CDR1 LGHDT, CDR2 YNNKEL (reference sequence). This CDR3 has 16 residues. V lost 4 bases, J lost 1 base, and 16 bases lay in between. The CDR3 region has the DNA TGTGCCAGCAGCCCAAATTTAGCGGCGACCCAAGAGACCCAGTACTTC. Translation gives CASSPNLAATQETQYF.